This TCR beta chain was identified in a study of T cells in Graves' hyperthyroidism and ophthalmopathy (dated by TCRdb to the late 2010s). For context, the study as a whole: TCR V-J signatures able to tell the groups apart were searched for in a discovery cohort of some 100 patients, of whom more than 40 had Graves' ophthalmopathy and some 60 had stable Graves' hyperthyroidism. Whether ophthalmopathy could be predicted prospectively was tested in an independent validation cohort made up of under 20 hyperthyroidism patients plus 17 patients who later progressed to ophthalmopathy. For training and testing, the 80 to 100 patients in the discovery cohort were randomly divided in a 7:3 ratio. The study also compared thyroid tissue and blood T-cell repertoires from more than 5 Graves' hyperthyroidism patients. After blood sampling, hyperthyroidism patients were treated with methimazole at a starting dose of 30 mg daily, and ophthalmopathy patients were treated with high-dose intravenous methylprednisolone. The paper describes TCR Vbeta CDR3 sequencing of 120 to 150 peripheral blood samples, made up of 40 to 45 ophthalmopathy patients, 70 to 75 hyperthyroidism patients and 17 progressor patients.

This clonotype was picked up one time. Its binding antigen is unknown. It has no much larger one-base neighbor in the sample; base qualities were not kept. A single read makes a weak case. The study excluded patients with uncontrolled infections, other autoimmune diseases, pregnancy or lactation. Diagnoses relied on clinical symptoms, serum thyroxine and TRAb, thyroid ultrasound and orbital computed tomography. Total RNA was extracted with Trizol reagent, and quality was checked on an Agilent 2100 Bioanalyzer. Overall study results and their limits: A 13 V-J signature model separated ophthalmopathy from stable hyperthyroidism, with nearly 90% sensitivity and roughly 82% specificity in cross-validation and 80%/75% in testing. Most expanded thyroid clonotypes (frequency above 0.001) were also detected in blood, a finding suggesting that blood repertoires may reflect thyroid immune responses. In validation, progression to ophthalmopathy was predicted by the model with 70.59% sensitivity and 72.22% specificity, a median of about 6.8 months before onset. Sample size was not statistically predetermined, and investigators were not blinded to group allocation.

The TCR beta CDR3 regions were amplified from RNA transcripts. A first-round RT-PCR of the TCR CDR3 used the HTBI primer set with the Qiagen OneStep RT-PCR kit. A second multiplex PCR round built the libraries, followed by size selection and purification. Paired-end sequencing of the libraries was performed with 100 bp reads on an Illumina HiSeq2000. The authors' analysis ran thus. SOAPnuke was used to process the raw data, removing reads that contained adapters or uncalled bases, had a mean Phred below 15, or lacked an exact match to the constant primer or identifier. High-quality paired reads were merged using COPE v1.2.5, and each unique nucleotide sequence was defined as a clonotype. MiTCR v1.1 was used to align clonotypes to the IMGT TRBV, TRBD and TRBJ reference segments. The analysis included only V-J combinations with a frequency above 0.0001, which together covered 98% to 99.2% of the repertoires. The TCS score was defined as F50 (clonal expansion) divided by E x V (chaos), with BLOSUM62-based TCRdist calculated between CDR3 peptides within each V-J. Welch's t-statistics and random forest reduced roughly 530 V-J features to 13, which were used in a naive Bayes classifier (R e1071). The Morisita-Horn index was used to measure how similar the thyroid and blood repertoires were. TCRdb applied fastp at Q25 and MiXCR to the public reads, then kept only in-frame beta chains. Records with the same CDR3 protein are collapsed into one entry carrying the most frequent genes and DNA. The V and J calls here are based on TCRdb, not the publication. This sample holds 450,000 to 700,000 distinct CDR3 sequences; just over 45% were observed only once. The top ten clones comprise around 20% of the sample.

Ends trimmed: V by 5 bases, J by 1 base; bases unmatched to a gene: 9. As encoded in the germline V gene (reference sequence), CDR1 is SEHNR while CDR2 is FQNEAQ. The CDR3 sequence holds 18 residues, the cysteine and phenylalanine included. The DNA shown is the 54-base CDR3, in frame from base 1. The origin of this receptor is an adult woman with Graves' disease, either hyperthyroidism or ophthalmopathy (not recorded which). Sequenced: peripheral blood or thyroid tissue (not recorded which). This receptor chain uses TRBV7-9 and TRBJ2-7; 15 central nucleotides agree with TRBD2. The DNA reads TGTGCCAGCAGCCTACCCCGGACTAGCGGGAGGGGATCCTACGAGCAGTACTTC. This translates into CASSLPRTSGRGSYEQYF. The full variable domain, completed from the reference TRBV7-9 and TRBJ2-7 proteins outside the CDR3, reads DTGVSQNPRHKITKRGQNVTFRCDPISEHNRLYWYRQTLGQGPEFLTYFQNEAQLEKSRLLSDRFSAERPKGSFSTLEIQRTEQGDSAMYLCASSLPRTSGRGSYEQYFGPGTRLTVT.